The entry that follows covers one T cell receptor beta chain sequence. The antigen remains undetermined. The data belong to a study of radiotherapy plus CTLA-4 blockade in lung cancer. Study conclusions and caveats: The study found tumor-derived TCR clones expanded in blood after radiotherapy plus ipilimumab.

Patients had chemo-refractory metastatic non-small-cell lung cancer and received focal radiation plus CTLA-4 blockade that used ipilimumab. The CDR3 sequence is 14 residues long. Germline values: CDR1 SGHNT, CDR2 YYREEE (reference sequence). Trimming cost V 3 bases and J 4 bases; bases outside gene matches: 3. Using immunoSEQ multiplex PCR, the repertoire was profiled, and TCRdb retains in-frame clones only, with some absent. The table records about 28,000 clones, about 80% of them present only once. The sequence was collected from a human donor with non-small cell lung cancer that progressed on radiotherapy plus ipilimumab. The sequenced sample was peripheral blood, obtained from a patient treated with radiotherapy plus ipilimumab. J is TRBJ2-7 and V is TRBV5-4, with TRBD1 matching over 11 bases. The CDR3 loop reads CASSSDRGRYEQYF. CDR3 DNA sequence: TGTGCCAGCAGCTCGGACAGGGGGCGGTACGAGCAGTACTTC.